This T cell receptor beta chain comes out of a study of blood T cell repertoires in COVID-19. Study details: COVID-19 samples collected from the United States, Italy and Spain covered acute and convalescent phases.

Enrolled through a virtual design, the participants were between roughly 18 and 95 years of age and came from roughly 22 US areas. Participant reports of clinical history set cohort assignment. The trim removed 5 bases at V and 4 bases at J, leaving 5 bases unmatched. Germline CDR1 SGHNT, CDR2 YENEEA. The CDR3 is made up of 13 amino acids. This clone was recorded once. The method was immunoSEQ multiplex PCR; TCRdb's version includes in-frame clones alone and lacks a portion of them. This table has 250,000 to 300,000 clones, around four fifths appearing once. The sample comprised PBMCs or T cells enriched from blood (not recorded which). This clonotype was sampled from a man under 40 with acute COVID-19. The genes are TRBV11-3 and TRBJ2-7; 7 positions match TRBD2. CDR3: CASSPGREYEQYV. CDR3 nucleotide sequence: TGTGCCAGCAGCCCGGGGCGGGAGTACGAGCAGTACGTC.